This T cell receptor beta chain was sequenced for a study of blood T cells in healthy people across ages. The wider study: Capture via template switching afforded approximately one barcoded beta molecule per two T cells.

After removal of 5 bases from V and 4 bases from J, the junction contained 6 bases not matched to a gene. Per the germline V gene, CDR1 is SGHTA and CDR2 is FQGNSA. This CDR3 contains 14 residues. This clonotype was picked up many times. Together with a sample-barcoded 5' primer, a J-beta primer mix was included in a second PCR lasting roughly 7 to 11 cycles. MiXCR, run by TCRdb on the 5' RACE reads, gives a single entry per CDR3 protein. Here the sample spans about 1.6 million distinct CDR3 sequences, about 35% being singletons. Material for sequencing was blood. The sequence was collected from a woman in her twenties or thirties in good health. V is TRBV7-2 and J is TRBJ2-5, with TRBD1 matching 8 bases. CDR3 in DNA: TGTGCCAGCAGCCCCCGGACAGGGCCAGAGACCCAGTACTTC. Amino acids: CASSPRTGPETQYF.